The TCR beta chain under discussion was sequenced for a study of regulatory T cells in long-lasting Graves disease. Study-level background: Over 5 years of antithyroid drugs with positive TSH receptor antibodies was taken to mean persistent Graves' disease. Overall study findings and caveats: TRBV28 was favored in persistent disease, as were TRBJ1-2 and TRBJ2-5.

The time point here: persistent/refractory GD, antithyroid drugs over 5 years with positive TRAb. Extracted RNA from PBMCs served as the source of the TCR library. Combining iRepertoire HTBI primers with Arm-PCR of CDR3 regions, the authors built TCR beta libraries. TCRdb re-called the multiplex PCR reads through MiXCR, storing one row per CDR3 protein. The sample contains about 470,000 distinct CDR3 sequences, 20% of which appear only once. This clonotype was counted at least ten times. Its specificity is not known. This CDR3 contains 12 residues. Germline V gives CDR1 DFQATT, CDR2 SNEGSKA (reference sequence).

The TCR sequence derives from a female donor with Graves disease. Material: peripheral blood mononuclear cells (PBMCs), obtained when the disease was refractory, from a patient treated with antithyroid drugs. The V gene is TRBV20-1, the J gene TRBJ2-5; 7 nucleotides align to TRBD1. In DNA, the CDR3 is TGCGCCCACTTGGACAGGAAAGAGACCCAGTACTTC. Encoded protein: CAHLDRKETQYF.